A selection of T cell receptor beta chains follows, all from one sample in a study of beta chain features in type 1 diabetes. This table comes from immunoSEQ multiplex PCR, and its TCRdb copy is limited to in-frame clones, with some not included. The table records about 360,000 clones, roughly 12% of them present only once. Sequencing was carried out using naive CD4+ T cells from blood. These receptors all stem from a man aged 18 to 29 in good health. Each CDR3 is given with its conserved first and last residue. Each record gives: D gene, J gene, clone size, V gene, CDR3 protein, CDR3 DNA. D genes are given only for firm matches. Some rows have no size entry. The others give once, few or many, or a class for an expanded clone.

TRBD1	TRBJ2-7	few	TRBV28	CASSRPGQSYEQYF	TGTGCCAGCAGTCGTCCGGGACAGTCCTACGAGCAGTACTTC
NA	TRBJ2-7	NA	TRBV7-8	CASSLVREFSYEQYF	TGTGCCAGCAGCTTAGTCCGAGAGTTCTCCTACGAGCAGTACTTC
TRBD2	TRBJ2-7	few	TRBV19	CASSMASGAYEQYF	TGTGCCAGTAGTATGGCTAGCGGAGCCTACGAGCAGTACTTC
NA	TRBJ1-2	few	TRBV7-9	CASSPGHPNYGYTF	TGTGCCAGCAGCCCGGGACACCCCAACTATGGCTACACCTTC
NA	TRBJ2-5	few	TRBV7-2	CASSSIRGYQETQYF	TGTGCCAGCAGCTCAATCCGGGGGTACCAAGAGACCCAGTACTTC
NA	TRBJ1-1	NA	TRBV29-1	CSVEGQGKLTEAFF	TGCAGCGTTGAAGGGCAGGGGAAACTCACTGAAGCTTTCTTT
TRBD2	TRBJ2-5	few	TRBV6-6	CASRTSGGETQYF	TGTGCCAGCAGAACTAGCGGGGGAGAGACCCAGTACTTC
NA	TRBJ2-2	few	TRBV4-2	CASSRDPTARGTGELFF	TGTGCCAGCAGCCGAGATCCGACGGCCCGGGGCACCGGGGAGCTGTTTTTT
NA	TRBJ1-2	few	TRBV28	CASTSDSYYGYTF	TGTGCCAGCACCTCCGACAGTTACTATGGCTACACCTTC
NA	TRBJ2-1	NA	TRBV5-4	CASSWVSSRYNEQFF	TGTGCCAGCAGCTGGGTGTCTAGCAGATACAATGAGCAGTTCTTC
TRBD2	TRBJ2-3	NA	TRBV5-1	CASSSAGGAGTDTQYF	TGCGCCAGCAGCTCGGCGGGGGGCGCTGGCACAGATACGCAGTATTTT
NA	TRBJ2-7	NA	TRBV28	CASSLFGGRFYEQYF	TGTGCCAGCAGTTTATTTGGAGGACGGTTCTACGAGCAGTACTTC
NA	TRBJ2-2	few	TRBV6-1	CATTRTGNTGELFF	TGTGCCACCACTAGGACGGGTAACACCGGGGAGCTGTTTTTT
NA	TRBJ2-3	few	TRBV9	CASSDMRSRTDTQYF	TGTGCCAGCAGCGATATGCGGAGCCGCACAGATACGCAGTATTTT
TRBD1	TRBJ1-3	few	TRBV5-1	CASSLTGAGNTIYF	TGCGCCAGCAGCTTGACAGGGGCTGGAAACACCATATATTTT
NA	TRBJ2-7	NA	TRBV6-6	CASSRSYGGSYEQYF	TGTGCCAGCAGTAGATCGTACGGGGGATCCTACGAGCAGTACTTC
TRBD1	TRBJ2-5	few	TRBV28	CASSLSGQGEIETQYF	TGTGCCAGCAGTTTATCGGGACAGGGTGAAATCGAGACCCAGTACTTC
TRBD1	TRBJ1-2	few	TRBV19	CASRGLNYGYTF	TGTGCCTCCAGGGGGCTTAACTATGGCTACACCTTC
NA	TRBJ2-3	few	TRBV28	CASSLDRDTQYF	TGTGCCAGCAGTTTAGACAGAGATACGCAGTATTTT
NA	TRBJ2-1	NA	TRBV7-2	CASRSLIVNEQFF	TGTGCCAGCAGGTCCCTTATCGTTAATGAGCAGTTCTTC